What follows are 19 T cell receptor beta chains derived from one specimen sequenced in a study of blood T cell repertoires in COVID-19. Generated by immunoSEQ multiplex PCR, the TCRdb table keeps only in-frame clones and is missing some. The sample records roughly 40,000 clones, roughly 86% being singletons. The sequenced material came from peripheral blood. The source is a man aged 70 or older with acute or convalescent COVID-19.

This sequence joins TRBV24-1 and TRBJ1-2; D possibly corresponds to TRBD1 (5 bases). There are 21 residues in the CDR3. Germline CDR1 reads KGHDR; CDR2 reads SFDVKD. V gave up 1 base and J gave up 5 bases, with 31 bases separating them. The CDR3 nucleotides are TGTGCCACCAGTGATTTTAGACCGCCAAAAGGCAGGGCCGAAACCCTGTATGGCTACACCTTC. Translation gives CATSDFRPPKGRAETLYGYTF.

As for this clone: One end of the junction varies from germline; a read error may be responsible. The chain links TRBV6-4 to TRBJ1-2, with TRBD1 as a possible D gene (6 bases). The germline gives CDR1 MRHNA, CDR2 SNTAGT. This CDR3 region has 16 residues. The CDR3, as DNA: TGTGCCAGCAGTGACTACGACGGGGGGCCAAACTCTGGCTACACCTTC. Protein product: CASSDYDGGPNSGYTF.

The genes are TRBV2 and TRBJ1-6; no clear D gene. The CDR3 length is 17 residues. Germline V CDR1 and CDR2: SNHLY, FYNNEI. V was shortened by 0 bases and J by 8 bases, with 17 bases between the two germline ends. DNA for the CDR3: TGTGCCAGCAGTGAAGCGCTTCATGGACTCGCGGATTCACCCCTCCACTTT. This gives the protein CASSEALHGLADSPLHF.

V is TRBV29-1 and J is TRBJ1-2, with D perhaps TRBD1 (5 bases). Per germline, CDR1 SQVTM and CDR2 ANQGSEA. The CDR3 extends over 13 amino acids. Trimming removed 6 bases from V and 1 base from J, with 12 bases in between. CDR3 sequence (DNA): TGCAGCGTAGTAGACAGATTTAACTATGGCTACACCTTC. Amino acids: CSVVDRFNYGYTF.

This chain joins TRBV7-9 and TRBJ1-4, with 7 bases fitting TRBD1. J lost 3 bases, V lost 0 bases, and 1 base had no gene match. The CDR3 is 15 residues long. Germline V gene lookup returns CDR1 SEHNR and CDR2 FQNEAQ (reference sequence). The chain's CDR3 is CASSLAGQPNEKLFF. The CDR3 DNA sequence: TGTGCCAGCAGCTTAGCGGGACAGCCTAATGAAAAACTGTTTTTT.

DNA of the CDR3: TGTGCCATCAGTGGGGACAGGGGGCCCTACAATGAGCAGTTCTTC. Residues: CAISGDRGPYNEQFF. The J gene is TRBJ2-1, the V gene TRBV10-3, with 12 bases lining up with TRBD1. CDR3 length: 15 amino acids. J lost 2 bases, V lost 4 bases, and 0 bases had no gene match. CDR1 is ENHRY and CDR2 is SYGVKD in the germline V gene.

The chain carries TRBV5-1 and TRBJ1-2; a weak D match, TRBD1 (6 bases). From germline, CDR1 is SGHRS and CDR2 YFSETQ. V shed 1 base and J shed 0 bases, with 7 bases lying between them. There are 14 residues in the CDR3. Here the CDR3 reads CASSLRTANYGYTF. CDR3 nucleotide sequence: TGCGCCAGCAGCTTGAGGACAGCTAACTATGGCTACACCTTC.

V and J are TRBV25-1 and TRBJ1-1, with a tentative D call TRBD1 (5 bases). V was shortened by 8 bases and J by 1 base, with 11 bases between the two germline ends. Germline assignment: CDR1 MGHDK and CDR2 SYGVNS. The CDR3 has 13 amino acids. This chain's CDR3 is CASSARGNTEAFF. Written as DNA, the CDR3 is TGTGCCAGCTCCGCTAGGGGGAACACTGAAGCTTTCTTT.

The chain has TRBV27 and TRBJ2-7; 7 positions match TRBD2. The junction had 8 bases not matched to a gene; V was cut back by 4 bases and J by 5 bases. The CDR3 totals 14 residues. Germline V gives CDR1 MNHEY, CDR2 SMNVEV (reference sequence). CDR3: CASSWGGSGDEQYF. The DNA of the CDR3 is TGTGCCAGCAGTTGGGGCGGGAGCGGCGACGAGCAGTACTTC.

The J gene is TRBJ2-7, the V gene TRBV5-1, with 13 bases identical to TRBD2. Germline loops: CDR1 SGHRS, CDR2 YFSETQ. The CDR3 length is 14 residues. The trim removed 4 bases at V and 4 bases at J, leaving 2 bases unmatched. CDR3 loop: CASSEGLAGYEQYF. For the CDR3, the DNA is TGCGCCAGCAGCGAGGGACTAGCGGGGTACGAGCAGTACTTC.

The chain joins TRBV7-2 to TRBJ1-2, with 8 bases lining up with TRBD1. The germline CDR1 and CDR2 sequences are SGHTA and FQGNSA. This CDR3 comprises 16 residues. With V trimmed by 5 bases and J by 5 bases, 13 bases remained unmatched. The CDR3 protein is CASSPFGQGGGYGYTF. CDR3 in DNA: TGTGCCAGCAGCCCCTTTGGACAGGGAGGGGGGTATGGCTACACCTTC.

This chain joins TRBV6-1 and TRBJ2-3, with D maybe TRBD1 (7 bases). This CDR3 contains 16 residues. V lost 1 base and J lost 4, with 15 bases in between. Germline CDR1 MNHNS, CDR2 SASEGT. CDR3 DNA sequence: TGTGCCAGCAGTGAAGACGGAGGGGGCGGCGCAGATACGCAGTATTTT. It specifies CASSEDGGGGADTQYF.

J is TRBJ1-3 and V is TRBV7-2, with 7 bases fitting TRBD1. CDR1 and CDR2 from the germline V gene are SGHTA and FQGNSA. The CDR3 spans 14 residues. After removal of 5 bases from V and 3 bases from J, the junction contained 4 bases not matched to a gene. The CDR3 is CASSADRVGNTIYF. The CDR3 DNA sequence: TGTGCCAGCAGCGCCGACAGGGTTGGAAACACCATATATTTT.

This rearrangement joins TRBV6-4 to TRBJ1-5; a possible D gene is TRBD1 (5 bases). The ends were cut back, 3 bases at V and 7 bases at J, with 10 bases in the middle. Germline V gene data show CDR1 as MRHNA and CDR2 as SNTAGT. This CDR3 is built from 13 residues. As DNA, the CDR3 is TGTGCCAGCAGTGATGGTCGGGGGCAGCCCCAGCATTTT. It yields the protein CASSDGRGQPQHF.

The chain uses TRBV5-1 and TRBJ2-7; the match to TRBD1 covers 8 bases. J was trimmed by 2 bases and V by 0 bases; bases with no gene match: 7. Germline CDR1 is SGHRS and CDR2 is YFSETQ. The CDR3 has 16 amino acids. This CDR3 reads CASSLGGTGRTYEQYF. The DNA of the CDR3 is TGCGCCAGCAGCTTGGGGGGGACAGGACGCACCTACGAGCAGTACTTC.

The sample holds a few counts of this clone. V is TRBV10-1 and J is TRBJ2-7; D is possibly TRBD1 (6 bases). V gave up 11 bases and J gave up 4 bases, with 15 bases separating them. The CDR3 length is 12 residues. Looked up from germline, CDR1 is WNHNN and CDR2 is SYGVQD (reference sequence). The CDR3 bases are TGCGCCCAGCAGGACAGACCATACGAGCAGTACTTC. It translates to CAQQDRPYEQYF.

This clone was counted a single time. The chain employs TRBV7-2 and TRBJ2-3; D unclear. V gave up 1 base and J gave up 6 bases, with 8 bases separating them. The germline gives CDR1 SGHTA, CDR2 FQGNSA. The CDR3 is made up of 13 amino acids. In DNA, the CDR3 is TGTGCCAGCAGCTTAGGCGCCGGGGATACGCAGTATTTT. Protein: CASSLGAGDTQYF.

This chain connects TRBV7-2 to TRBJ2-7; 8 bases are a match to TRBD1. The CDR3 is 14 residues long. Losses at the gene ends were 5 bases for V and 3 bases for J; bases not matched to a gene: 6. Germline V gene lookup returns CDR1 SGHTA and CDR2 FQGNSA. The CDR3 DNA is TGTGCCAGCAGCGTCGACAGGGGAAACTACGAGCAGTACTTC. Encoded protein: CASSVDRGNYEQYF.

This chain connects TRBV7-9 to TRBJ1-3; D gene uncertain. This CDR3 spans 16 amino acids. V was pared by 5 bases and J by 0 bases, with 14 bases between. Germline values: CDR1 SEHNR, CDR2 FQNEAQ (reference sequence). This CDR3 is CASSPRLLSSGNTIYF. DNA of the CDR3: TGTGCCAGCAGCCCCAGACTCTTGAGCTCTGGAAACACCATATATTTT.